Sequencing of this T cell receptor (beta chain) was carried out in a study of blood T cell repertoires in COVID-19. At the level of the study: Researchers got acute and convalescent COVID-19 samples from the United States, Italy and Spain. The cDNA or gDNA used as material had been derived from T cells, B-cell-depleted T cells, or PBMCs.

Authors' analysis steps: Researchers report that nucleated cell counts were estimated from reference gene primer amplification. Libraries were prepared by immunoSEQ multiplex PCR; TCRdb keeps only in-frame clonotypes and omits some of them. The V and J calls and the clone size are those of that table, but D and trimming were determined from the DNA. Of 150,000 to 200,000 clones listed, 80% to 90% are singletons. This receptor was taken from a man aged 18 to 29 who had recovered from COVID-19. Input material: peripheral blood.

The CDR3: CASSIGVLNTEAFF. The CDR3, as DNA: TGTGCCAGTAGTATAGGAGTACTGAACACTGAAGCTTTCTTT. The chain has TRBV19 and TRBJ1-1; D unclear. The CDR3 has 14 residues. In germline, CDR1 is LNHDA, CDR2 SQIVND (reference sequence). Trimming left V 1 base short and J 0 bases short, with 6 bases between.